This is a list of T cell receptor beta chains from one sample in a study of cytotoxic CD8 clonotypes in ibrutinib-treated CLL. Here immunoSEQ multiplex PCR was the method, and the copy in TCRdb shows in-frame clones only, minus some. The sample has roughly 170,000 clones, more than 80% seen once. Sequenced here: PBMCs, sampled after 24 months of ibrutinib treatment. The receptors here all came from a human donor with chronic lymphocytic leukemia. CDR3s include the opening cysteine and the closing phenylalanine or tryptophan. Each record gives: CDR3 length, D gene, clone size, V gene, J gene, CDR3 protein, CDR3 DNA. A D gene is named only where the DNA matches it firmly. The size field is filled for only some rows; it gives once, few, many or a size class.

16	TRBD2	-	TRBV5-1	TRBJ2-1	CASSSRSTSSYNEQFF	TGCGCCAGCAGCTCCCGGTCGACTAGCAGCTACAATGAGCAGTTCTTC
13	TRBD2	-	TRBV29-1	TRBJ2-1	CSVEELAGNEQFF	TGCAGCGTTGAAGAACTAGCGGGGAATGAGCAGTTCTTC
14	TRBD2	-	TRBV7-9	TRBJ2-1	CASSRLAGDNEQFF	TGTGCCAGCAGCCGACTAGCGGGGGACAATGAGCAGTTCTTC
14	TRBD1	-	TRBV30	TRBJ1-5	CAWSQDRGSQPQHF	TGTGCCTGGAGTCAGGACAGGGGGTCTCAGCCCCAGCATTTT
14	-	-	TRBV18	TRBJ1-3	CASSPGISGNTIYF	TGTGCCAGCTCCCCCGGCATCTCTGGAAACACCATATATTTT
16	-	-	TRBV19	TRBJ1-3	CASSIARTASGNTIYF	TGTGCCAGTAGTATCGCCCGGACAGCTTCTGGAAACACCATATATTTT
12	TRBD1	-	TRBV27	TRBJ2-7	CASRTGTREQYF	TGTGCCAGCAGGACAGGGACGAGGGAGCAGTACTTC
16	TRBD1	-	TRBV5-1	TRBJ2-2	CASSLQDRAITGELFF	TGCGCCAGCAGCTTACAAGACAGGGCAATCACCGGGGAGCTGTTTTTT
16	-	-	TRBV6-1	TRBJ1-1	CASSEYFDRLNTEAFF	TGTGCCAGCAGTGAATATTTTGACCGATTGAACACTGAAGCTTTCTTT
14	TRBD1	once	TRBV5-1	TRBJ1-6	CASSTGQGASPLHF	TGCGCCAGCAGCACGGGACAGGGAGCTTCACCCCTCCACTTT
17	TRBD1	-	TRBV7-7	TRBJ2-3	CASSPYRDRAEEDTQYF	TGTGCCAGCAGCCCCTACCGGGACAGGGCCGAAGAGGATACGCAGTATTTT
14	-	-	TRBV6-5	TRBJ1-1	CASSYGVKGTEAFF	TGTGCCAGCAGTTACGGTGTCAAGGGGACTGAAGCTTTCTTT
13	-	-	TRBV29-1	TRBJ2-7	CSVAAPDSYEQYF	TGCAGCGTGGCCGCCCCGGACTCCTACGAGCAGTACTTC
10	-	-	TRBV29-1	TRBJ1-1	CSVEGREAFF	TGCAGCGTTGAAGGCCGTGAAGCTTTCTTT
12	-	-	TRBV29-1	TRBJ2-3	CSVQGSTDTQYF	TGCAGCGTGCAAGGCAGCACAGATACGCAGTATTTT